The 6 T cell receptor beta chains listed next were all sequenced from one sample in a study of shared clonotypes between healthy human individuals. The table came from immunoSEQ multiplex PCR; TCRdb's copy has only in-frame clones and leaves some out. The sample yields some 630,000 clones, around 96% seen once. Only CD45RO-negative cells positively selected for CCR7 counted as naive CD8 cells, so terminally differentiated effector memory CD45RA+ cells were excluded. The sample comprised naive CD8+ T cells sorted from blood. The receptors were gathered from a woman aged 25 to 39 in good health.

This sequence joins TRBV27 and TRBJ2-1, with 9 bases aligning to TRBD2. Germline loops: CDR1 MNHEY, CDR2 SMNVEV (reference sequence). The J segment lost 6 bases and the V segment lost 0 bases, leaving 9 bases of the junction unmatched. The CDR3 spans 17 residues. CDR3 sequence (DNA): TGTGCCAGCAGTTTATCGATGGCGGGAGGGTTCAGCAATGAGCAGTTCTTC. Its protein product is CASSLSMAGGFSNEQFF.

The rearrangement links TRBV5-1 to TRBJ1-3, with unresolved D. Germline CDR1 is SGHRS and CDR2 is YFSETQ. V was shortened by 1 base and J by 3 bases, with 8 bases between the two germline ends. This CDR3 comprises 14 residues. For the CDR3, the DNA is TGCGCCAGCAGCTTGTCTAGGGATGGAAACACCATATATTTT. Amino acids: CASSLSRDGNTIYF.

The chain links TRBV28 to TRBJ2-1, with 10 bases lining up with TRBD2. Trimming removed 5 bases from V and 3 bases from J; junction bases left unmatched: 4. From germline, CDR1 is MDHEN and CDR2 SYDVKM. This CDR3 has 15 amino acids. The CDR3 spells CASSLIAGGYNEQFF. DNA of the CDR3: TGTGCCAGCAGTCTCATAGCGGGAGGCTACAATGAGCAGTTCTTC.

V usage is TRBV28 and J usage is TRBJ1-1; D is unresolved. V was clipped by 3 bases and J by 2 bases, with 10 bases between them. The germline CDR1 and CDR2 sequences are MDHEN and SYDVKM. This CDR3 is 14 amino acids long. This CDR3 reads CASSFANRNTEAFF. The CDR3 region has the DNA TGTGCCAGCAGTTTTGCCAATCGAAACACTGAAGCTTTCTTT. Drawing the rest from reference TRBV28 and TRBJ1-1, the complete variable domain is DVKVTQSSRYLVKRTGEKVFLECVQDMDHENMFWYRQDPGLGLRLIYFSYDVKMKEKGDIPEGYSVSREKKERFSLILESASTNQTSMYLCASSFANRNTEAFFGQGTRLTVV.

V and J are TRBV11-2 and TRBJ2-5, with D unresolved. Germline V lookup: CDR1 SGHAT, CDR2 FQNNGV. V shed 7 bases and J shed 1 base, with 10 bases lying between them. The CDR3 covers 13 residues. In DNA form, the CDR3 reads TGTGCCAGCAACTCTAATCTCCAAGAGACCCAGTACTTC. This encodes CASNSNLQETQYF.

This clone was observed once. The chain is built from TRBV7-9 and TRBJ1-2; no clear D gene. The V gene's germline CDR1 is SEHNR and CDR2 FQNEAQ (reference sequence). V dropped 1 base and J dropped 2 bases, with 5 bases sitting between them. This CDR3 contains 13 residues. The CDR3 DNA follows: TGTGCCAGCAGCTTAGAGGGAAACTATGGCTACACCTTC. As protein: CASSLEGNYGYTF.